These 2 T cell receptor beta chains originate from one sample sequenced in a study of OX40 agonist ivuxolimab in advanced cancers. The data were produced by immunoSEQ multiplex PCR, yet TCRdb's version contains in-frame clones alone and is incomplete. Among 50,000 or so clones listed, around four fifths were seen once. This sample comprised CD4+ or CD8+ T cells sorted from blood, obtained in a trial of the OX40 agonist ivuxolimab. These receptors came from an adult with an advanced solid tumor such as melanoma, head and neck, liver or kidney cancer.

This chain uses TRBV14 with TRBJ2-2; D possibly corresponds to TRBD2 (7 bases). The germline V and J ends were trimmed by 1 base and 7 bases, with 16 bases remaining between them. CDR1 SGHDN and CDR2 FVKESK come from the germline V gene. This CDR3 contains 16 residues. The CDR3 loop reads CASSQVNREGIGELFF. The DNA of the CDR3 is TGTGCCAGCAGCCAAGTTAACAGGGAGGGTATCGGGGAGCTGTTTTTT.

The chain uses TRBV11-1 and TRBJ2-7, with D tentatively TRBD2 (6 bases). Germline loops: CDR1 SGHAT, CDR2 FQDESV (reference sequence). With 1 base removed from V and 1 base from J, the gap between germline ends came to 17 bases. The CDR3 consists of 17 residues. CDR3 loop: CASSLDPGEAMSYEQYF. The DNA for the CDR3 is TGTGCCAGCAGCTTAGACCCCGGGGAGGCGATGTCCTACGAGCAGTACTTC.